The rows below give T cell receptor beta chains drawn from one sample of a study of blood T cell repertoires in COVID-19. The method was immunoSEQ multiplex PCR; TCRdb's version includes in-frame clones alone and lacks a portion of them. The profile shows 250,000 or so clones, 80% to 90% of them singletons. Sequenced sample: PBMCs or T cells enriched from blood (not recorded which). These receptors originate from a woman aged 40 to 49 who had been exposed to COVID-19. Both conserved end residues are part of each CDR3. A D gene is named only where the DNA matches it firmly. Clone sizes are given selectively: once, few, many, or a class where the clone is expanded.

CDR3 DNA: TGCGCCAGCAGCCAAGTTTCAGGGGGCAGTCAGCCCCAGCATTTT
CDR3 protein: CASSQVSGGSQPQHF
D gene: TRBD1
V gene: TRBV4-1
clone size: -
J gene: TRBJ1-5

CDR3 DNA: TGTGCCAGCAGTTACTCGACTAGCGGGGAGACCCAGTACTTC
CDR3 protein: CASSYSTSGETQYF
D gene: TRBD2
V gene: TRBV6-5
clone size: -
J gene: TRBJ2-5

CDR3 DNA: TGTGCCAGCAGTGAGTCCCGACAGGGGCCCTATGGCTACACCTTC
CDR3 protein: CASSESRQGPYGYTF
D gene: TRBD1
V gene: TRBV2
clone size: -
J gene: TRBJ1-2

CDR3 DNA: TGTGCCAGCAGCTTGGACGGGGGGAACTATGGCTACACCTTC
CDR3 protein: CASSLDGGNYGYTF
D gene: -
V gene: TRBV7-9
clone size: -
J gene: TRBJ1-2

CDR3 DNA: TGTGCCAGTAGTCCGCGACAGGGAGGGAACACTGAAGCTTTCTTT
CDR3 protein: CASSPRQGGNTEAFF
D gene: TRBD1
V gene: TRBV19
clone size: -
J gene: TRBJ1-1

CDR3 DNA: TGTGCCAGCTCACCACCGGGGACTTCGGGGGAAAAACTGTTTTTT
CDR3 protein: CASSPPGTSGEKLFF
D gene: -
V gene: TRBV18
clone size: -
J gene: TRBJ1-4

CDR3 DNA: TGTGCCAGCAGCCCACAGGGGAAGAATTCACCCCTCCACTTT
CDR3 protein: CASSPQGKNSPLHF
D gene: TRBD1
V gene: TRBV3-1/TRBV3-2
clone size: -
J gene: TRBJ1-6

CDR3 DNA: TGTGCCAGCAGTTTTAGTGCGACAGATACGCAGTATTTT
CDR3 protein: CASSFSATDTQYF
D gene: -
V gene: TRBV28
clone size: -
J gene: TRBJ2-3

CDR3 DNA: TGCGCCAGCAGCCAAGATCAGGACAGATTCTATGGCTACACCTTC
CDR3 protein: CASSQDQDRFYGYTF
D gene: -
V gene: TRBV4-3
clone size: -
J gene: TRBJ1-2

CDR3 DNA: TGTGCCAGCAGTTCCTCCGGGACAGGGGTCGCCTCCTCCCTGTTTTTT
CDR3 protein: CASSSSGTGVASSLFF
D gene: TRBD1
V gene: TRBV28
clone size: -
J gene: TRBJ1-4

CDR3 DNA: TGTGCCATCAGGACAGGGAGATCCAGCTCTGGAAACACCATATATTTT
CDR3 protein: CAIRTGRSSSGNTIYF
D gene: TRBD1
V gene: TRBV10-3
clone size: few
J gene: TRBJ1-3

CDR3 DNA: TGTGCCAGCAGTGAAGTAGGGGTAGGGGGTGGCAATCAGCCCCAGCATTTT
CDR3 protein: CASSEVGVGGGNQPQHF
D gene: -
V gene: TRBV2
clone size: -
J gene: TRBJ1-5

CDR3 DNA: TGTGCCAGCAGCATCAGCTCCTACGAGCAGTACTTC
CDR3 protein: CASSISSYEQYF
D gene: -
V gene: TRBV5-6
clone size: -
J gene: TRBJ2-7

CDR3 DNA: TGTGCCAGCAGCTTAGACCCGACGGGGACCCAGTACTTC
CDR3 protein: CASSLDPTGTQYF
D gene: -
V gene: TRBV7-2
clone size: -
J gene: TRBJ2-5

CDR3 DNA: TGTGCCAGCAGCTTAGATCTGGGAGCCATGAACACTGAAGCTTTCTTT
CDR3 protein: CASSLDLGAMNTEAFF
D gene: -
V gene: TRBV11-2
clone size: -
J gene: TRBJ1-1

CDR3 DNA: TGTGCCAGCAGTCAGACCTATAATTCACCCCTCCACTTT
CDR3 protein: CASSQTYNSPLHF
D gene: -
V gene: TRBV12-3/TRBV12-4
clone size: -
J gene: TRBJ1-6

CDR3 DNA: TGTGCCAGTAGATCATGGGGGGGGGATCAGCCCCAGCATTTT
CDR3 protein: CASRSWGGDQPQHF
D gene: -
V gene: TRBV19
clone size: -
J gene: TRBJ1-5

CDR3 DNA: TGTGCCAGCAGCCCCGGTTGGTTCACTGAAGCTTTCTTT
CDR3 protein: CASSPGWFTEAFF
D gene: -
V gene: TRBV27
clone size: -
J gene: TRBJ1-1

CDR3 DNA: TGTGCCGGCGTAGGGCACCCGGGGAGCACTGAAGCTTTCTTT
CDR3 protein: CAGVGHPGSTEAFF
D gene: -
V gene: TRBV2
clone size: few
J gene: TRBJ1-1

CDR3 DNA: TGTGCCAGCAGCTTAGTGCTAGCGGGGGGCACCGGGGAGCTGTTTTTT
CDR3 protein: CASSLVLAGGTGELFF
D gene: TRBD2
V gene: TRBV7-2
clone size: once
J gene: TRBJ2-2

CDR3 DNA: TGTGCTAGTGGATCCCGGCGGGACAGGGGGTCCAATGAGCAGTTCTTC
CDR3 protein: CASGSRRDRGSNEQFF
D gene: TRBD1
V gene: TRBV12-5
clone size: -
J gene: TRBJ2-1

CDR3 DNA: TGTGCCAGTAGTTTCCCCGGGGGGGCGCACACTGAAGCTTTCTTT
CDR3 protein: CASSFPGGAHTEAFF
D gene: -
V gene: TRBV19
clone size: -
J gene: TRBJ1-1

CDR3 DNA: TGTGCCTGGGCTCAGGGGACCCGGGCGATGTGGAACATTCAGTACTTC
CDR3 protein: CAWAQGTRAMWNIQYF
D gene: -
V gene: TRBV30
clone size: few
J gene: TRBJ2-4

CDR3 DNA: TGTGCCAGCAGGTCCGGGACAGGGGAAGCTTTCTTT
CDR3 protein: CASRSGTGEAFF
D gene: TRBD1
V gene: TRBV28
clone size: -
J gene: TRBJ1-1

CDR3 DNA: TGTGCCAGCAGCTTACGGGCCGCGGGGGCGGCCGGCTACACCTTC
CDR3 protein: CASSLRAAGAAGYTF
D gene: -
V gene: TRBV7-2
clone size: -
J gene: TRBJ1-2

CDR3 DNA: TGTGCCACCAGTGAGATAGTCGGGACAGGGATATACAATGAGCAGTTCTTC
CDR3 protein: CATSEIVGTGIYNEQFF
D gene: TRBD1
V gene: TRBV24-1
clone size: -
J gene: TRBJ2-1

CDR3 DNA: TGTGCCAGCAGCGAGGGTGGGGGGACTGAAGCTTTCTTT
CDR3 protein: CASSEGGGTEAFF
D gene: -
V gene: TRBV9
clone size: few
J gene: TRBJ1-1

CDR3 DNA: TGTGCCAGAAAGACAGGGAGGAGCACTGAAGCTTTCTTT
CDR3 protein: CARKTGRSTEAFF
D gene: TRBD1
V gene: TRBV2
clone size: -
J gene: TRBJ1-1

CDR3 DNA: TGCAGTGCTAGTAAAGGAACCGGGACAGGGGGCCGGGAGTACTTC
CDR3 protein: CSASKGTGTGGREYF
D gene: TRBD1
V gene: TRBV20-1
clone size: -
J gene: TRBJ2-7

CDR3 DNA: TGTGCCAGCAGCCCACGGACAGGGAATGAAAAACTGTTTTTT
CDR3 protein: CASSPRTGNEKLFF
D gene: TRBD1
V gene: TRBV7-9
clone size: -
J gene: TRBJ1-4

CDR3 DNA: TGTGCCAGCAGCGCCCGGGGGGGCAGTGCAGATACGCAGTATTTT
CDR3 protein: CASSARGGSADTQYF
D gene: TRBD2
V gene: TRBV9
clone size: -
J gene: TRBJ2-3

CDR3 DNA: TGTGCCAGCAGCTTGGCCCTCTCTTACGAGCAGTACTTC
CDR3 protein: CASSLALSYEQYF
D gene: -
V gene: TRBV5-6
clone size: -
J gene: TRBJ2-7

CDR3 DNA: TGTGCCAGCAGTTACTCGAACAGGGTGGGCCAGCCCCAGCATTTT
CDR3 protein: CASSYSNRVGQPQHF
D gene: -
V gene: TRBV6-5
clone size: -
J gene: TRBJ1-5

CDR3 DNA: TGCGCCAGCAGCTCAGGACTAGCGGGGCGAGATACGCAGTATTTT
CDR3 protein: CASSSGLAGRDTQYF
D gene: TRBD2
V gene: TRBV5-1
clone size: -
J gene: TRBJ2-3

CDR3 DNA: TGTGCCAGCACCCCCAGTGCTTATAGCAATCAGCCCCAGCATTTT
CDR3 protein: CASTPSAYSNQPQHF
D gene: -
V gene: TRBV6-5
clone size: -
J gene: TRBJ1-5

CDR3 DNA: TGTGCCGGACAGGGGGCTTTCGGTCCCCAGCATTTT
CDR3 protein: CAGQGAFGPQHF
D gene: TRBD1
V gene: TRBV2
clone size: -
J gene: TRBJ1-5

CDR3 DNA: TGTGCCAGCAGTGGCTGTTGGTTCTCCTTGGGACAGCGTAGAGAGACCCAGTACTTC
CDR3 protein: CASSGCWFSLGQRRETQYF
D gene: TRBD1
V gene: TRBV6-4
clone size: once
J gene: TRBJ2-5

CDR3 DNA: TGTGCCAGCCAGGCAACGGGACTTAATTCACCCCTCCACTTT
CDR3 protein: CASQATGLNSPLHF
D gene: -
V gene: TRBV6-5
clone size: -
J gene: TRBJ1-6

CDR3 DNA: TGTGCCAGCAGCTTATATTCCTCCGGGTCCGGCACTGAAGCTTTCTTT
CDR3 protein: CASSLYSSGSGTEAFF
D gene: -
V gene: TRBV7-2
clone size: few
J gene: TRBJ1-1

CDR3 DNA: TGTGCCTGGAGTGTATGGGCACCTGGAAGTCACGAGCAGTACTTC
CDR3 protein: CAWSVWAPGSHEQYF
D gene: -
V gene: TRBV30
clone size: -
J gene: TRBJ2-7

CDR3 DNA: TGTGCCAGCAGCCGTAGGGACAGGGGGTTTGGGTCCTACAATGAGCAGTTCTTC
CDR3 protein: CASSRRDRGFGSYNEQFF
D gene: TRBD1
V gene: TRBV13
clone size: -
J gene: TRBJ2-1

CDR3 DNA: TGTGCCAGCAGTGACGGTCTAGGGAGGGGTGGCTACACCTTC
CDR3 protein: CASSDGLGRGGYTF
D gene: -
V gene: TRBV6-4
clone size: -
J gene: TRBJ1-2

CDR3 DNA: TGTGCCAGCTCGCTTAGCGGGTATGGTGAAGCTTTCTTT
CDR3 protein: CASSLSGYGEAFF
D gene: -
V gene: TRBV6-5
clone size: -
J gene: TRBJ1-1

CDR3 DNA: TGCAGCGTTGAAGCGCAACTAACCGGGGTTTACAATGAGCAGTTCTTC
CDR3 protein: CSVEAQLTGVYNEQFF
D gene: -
V gene: TRBV29-1
clone size: -
J gene: TRBJ2-1

CDR3 DNA: TGTGCCAGCAGCTTAGCGGGAGGGGGCTATGGCTACACCTTC
CDR3 protein: CASSLAGGGYGYTF
D gene: -
V gene: TRBV7-8
clone size: -
J gene: TRBJ1-2

CDR3 DNA: TGCGCCAGCAGCTCTCGAGAGAACACTGAAGCTTTCTTT
CDR3 protein: CASSSRENTEAFF
D gene: -
V gene: TRBV5-1
clone size: -
J gene: TRBJ1-1

CDR3 DNA: TGTGCCAGCAGCGTAGCATCCAGGCCAAGCGGGGGCTACACCTTC
CDR3 protein: CASSVASRPSGGYTF
D gene: -
V gene: TRBV9
clone size: few
J gene: TRBJ1-2

CDR3 DNA: TGTGCCAGCAGGAATGTCCAGGGGATCCCTGGAAACACCATATATTTT
CDR3 protein: CASRNVQGIPGNTIYF
D gene: -
V gene: TRBV28
clone size: -
J gene: TRBJ1-3

CDR3 DNA: TGTGCCAACAGCCAGGGACAGGGGATTGGGGATACGCAGTATTTT
CDR3 protein: CANSQGQGIGDTQYF
D gene: TRBD1
V gene: TRBV7-9
clone size: -
J gene: TRBJ2-3

CDR3 DNA: TGTGCCAGCAGCTTAGTAACCCTTGGGGGGGCCCGGGATACGCAGTATTTT
CDR3 protein: CASSLVTLGGARDTQYF
D gene: -
V gene: TRBV7-2
clone size: -
J gene: TRBJ2-3

CDR3 DNA: TGTGCCAGCAGCTCAGATAGCTTGCGGTTAGATACGCAGTATTTT
CDR3 protein: CASSSDSLRLDTQYF
D gene: -
V gene: TRBV7-2
clone size: once
J gene: TRBJ2-3

CDR3 DNA: TGTGCCAGCAGCTTAGCGCTAGGGGGGGCTGAAGCTTTCTTT
CDR3 protein: CASSLALGGAEAFF
D gene: -
V gene: TRBV7-2
clone size: -
J gene: TRBJ1-1

CDR3 DNA: TGTGCCAGCAGTTTCCTCGACAGGGGTCCAACCCTCCACTTT
CDR3 protein: CASSFLDRGPTLHF
D gene: TRBD1
V gene: TRBV28
clone size: -
J gene: TRBJ1-6

CDR3 DNA: TGTGCCAGTAGTAGGGCCCCGGGGACTGTCGGAGGCGAGCAGTACTTC
CDR3 protein: CASSRAPGTVGGEQYF
D gene: -
V gene: TRBV19
clone size: -
J gene: TRBJ2-7

CDR3 DNA: TGTGCCAGCAGCGTAAGCGGGGACCCAGCCAAAAACATTCAGTACTTC
CDR3 protein: CASSVSGDPAKNIQYF
D gene: TRBD2
V gene: TRBV9
clone size: once
J gene: TRBJ2-4

CDR3 DNA: TGCGCCAGCAGCCAAGAATATACAGGGGGTGAAAAACTGTTTTTT
CDR3 protein: CASSQEYTGGEKLFF
D gene: TRBD1
V gene: TRBV4-1
clone size: -
J gene: TRBJ1-4

CDR3 DNA: TGTGCCAGCAGTCCAAGGGGGAATTCACCCCTCCACTTT
CDR3 protein: CASSPRGNSPLHF
D gene: -
V gene: TRBV6-6
clone size: -
J gene: TRBJ1-6

CDR3 DNA: TGTGCCAGCAGTTTTCTCTCGGCAGGGGGCAGCGAGCAGTACTTC
CDR3 protein: CASSFLSAGGSEQYF
D gene: TRBD1
V gene: TRBV6-2/TRBV6-3
clone size: -
J gene: TRBJ2-7

CDR3 DNA: TGTGCCAGCAGTGCTCGTCTGAGGGCCCGCAACACTGAAGCTTTCTTT
CDR3 protein: CASSARLRARNTEAFF
D gene: -
V gene: TRBV6-6
clone size: -
J gene: TRBJ1-1